One and the same sample provided the 24 T cell receptor beta chains below, sequenced in a study of cytomegalovirus exposure and HLA in healthy donors. In the PCR, 60 Vbeta and 13 Jbeta primers were used. Sequencing used immunoSEQ multiplex PCR; TCRdb keeps in-frame clones, though not all of them. The sample has 150,000 to 180,000 clones; 70% to 80% are singletons. What was sequenced was PBMCs. All receptors derive from a man aged 30-40 years in good health and CMV-seropositive.

This clone has only a few counts. The chain couples TRBV4-1 to TRBJ2-7, with 10 nucleotides matching TRBD1. V lost 3 bases to trimming and J lost 6 bases; unmatched junction nucleotides: 11. CDR3 length: 16 residues. CDR1 is MGHRA and CDR2 is YSYEKL in the germline V gene. This CDR3 reads CASSQLDRGQGSEQYF. As DNA, the CDR3 is TGCGCCAGCAGCCAGTTAGATAGGGGACAGGGGAGCGAGCAGTACTTC.

This chain uses TRBV28 with TRBJ2-7; the match to TRBD2 covers 8 bases. The V and J ends lost 11 bases and 0 bases, in that order; junction bases with no gene match: 9. The CDR3 is 14 residues long. Germline-derived CDR1 and CDR2 are MDHEN and SYDVKM. The DNA of the CDR3 is TGTGCCCCCCACCGAAGCGGGAGCTCCTACGAGCAGTACTTC. This sequence encodes CAPHRSGSSYEQYF.

The rearrangement uses TRBV27 and TRBJ1-1; unclear D gene. This CDR3 is 16 amino acids long. Trimming removed 4 bases from V and 0 bases from J, with 15 bases in between. Germline CDR1 and CDR2: MNHEY and SMNVEV (reference sequence). The CDR3 region has the DNA TGTGCCAGCAGTTCGGCCCTCGGGGAGGTGAACACTGAAGCTTTCTTT. It encodes CASSSALGEVNTEAFF.

The chain couples TRBV28 to TRBJ2-5, with 7 bases that match TRBD2. J lost 5 bases, V lost 3 bases, and 9 bases had no gene match. The CDR3 sequence is 15 residues long. Germline lookup yields CDR1 MDHEN and CDR2 SYDVKM. CDR3 amino acids: CASSLGLGGGETQYF. The CDR3 bases are TGTGCCAGCAGTTTGGGTCTCGGGGGAGGGGAGACCCAGTACTTC.

The J gene is TRBJ1-5, the V gene TRBV7-2, with D possibly matching TRBD1 (6 bases). The CDR3 runs 15 residues. Trimming pared 5 bases from V and 0 bases from J, leaving 11 bases between. The germline V gene has CDR1 SGHTA and CDR2 FQGNSA. The CDR3 nucleotides read TGTGCCAGCAGCCCGCAGGACAGTAGCAATCAGCCCCAGCATTTT. Amino acids: CASSPQDSSNQPQHF.

V gene TRBV7-9 combines with J gene TRBJ2-1; 11 positions match TRBD2. V shed 5 bases, J shed 0 bases, and the junction held 3 bases outside the gene matches. CDR1 SEHNR and CDR2 FQNEAQ come from the germline V gene (reference sequence). This CDR3 has 16 amino acids. The DNA for the CDR3 is TGTGCCAGCAGCGACACTAGCGGGAGCTCCTACAATGAGCAGTTCTTC. This codes for CASSDTSGSSYNEQFF.

The V call is TRBV11-3, the J call TRBJ2-7, with TRBD2 as a possible D gene (6 bases). Trimming stripped 4 bases from V and 2 bases from J, with 18 bases between. The CDR3 is 16 residues long. Germline CDR1 SGHNT, CDR2 YENEEA. The CDR3: CASSSNTSSHAYEQYF. CDR3 nucleotide sequence: TGTGCCAGCAGCTCTAATACTAGCTCCCACGCCTACGAGCAGTACTTC. Complete variable domain (other parts from reference TRBV11-3 and TRBJ2-7): EAGVVQSPRYKIIEKKQPVAFWCNPISGHNTLYWYLQNLGQGPELLIRYENEEAVDDSQLPKDRFSAERLKGVDSTLKIQPAELGDSAVYLCASSSNTSSHAYEQYFGPGTRLTVT.

This clone was counted between two and nine times. The chain combines TRBV4-1 with TRBJ1-4; D may be TRBD1 (5 bases). V was clipped by 1 base and J by 7 bases, with 7 bases between them. The CDR3 is made up of 13 amino acids. The germline gives CDR1 MGHRA, CDR2 YSYEKL. The CDR3 nucleotides read TGCGCCAGCAGCCAAGGGGGGGGTGAAAAACTGTTTTTT. Translating gives CASSQGGGEKLFF.

The chain is built from TRBV6-6 and TRBJ2-5; TRBD1 agrees at 7 bases. Germline values: CDR1 MNHNY, CDR2 SVGAGI (reference sequence). The V gene end was trimmed by 5 bases and the J gene end by 5 bases; junction bases not matched to a gene: 5. The length of the CDR3 is 13 residues. CDR3: CASSPQGWETQYF. CDR3 in DNA: TGTGCCAGCAGTCCACAGGGGTGGGAGACCCAGTACTTC.

This clone was counted between two and nine times. V and J are TRBV7-2 and TRBJ1-5; no firm D call. The CDR3 is made up of 14 amino acids. V lost 1 base and J 1 base, leaving 5 bases between the germline ends. CDR1 SGHTA and CDR2 FQGNSA come from the germline V gene. The CDR3 loop reads CASSLGPSNQPQHF. CDR3 nucleotides: TGTGCCAGCAGCTTAGGGCCAAGCAATCAGCCCCAGCATTTT.

J is TRBJ2-5 and V is TRBV7-6, with D tentatively TRBD1 (6 bases). Per germline, CDR1 SGHVS and CDR2 FNYEAQ. Deletions cut 1 base from V and 5 bases from J, with 11 bases between. The CDR3 is 14 amino acids. CDR3 amino acids: CASSLGTGLETQYF. The CDR3, as DNA: TGTGCCAGCAGCTTAGGTACAGGGCTGGAGACCCAGTACTTC.

This chain links TRBV28 with TRBJ2-3; 8 nucleotides match TRBD2. Germline lookup yields CDR1 MDHEN and CDR2 SYDVKM. This CDR3 has 16 amino acids. V was pared by 2 bases and J by 3 bases, with 7 bases of the junction left unmatched. The CDR3 DNA reads TGTGCCAGCAGTTTACGTTTTAGCGGGAAGACAGATACGCAGTATTTT. It specifies CASSLRFSGKTDTQYF.

This chain uses TRBV6-1 with TRBJ1-2; D call uncertain. Trimming took off 1 base at V and 6 bases at J, with 9 bases between the two ends. CDR1 is MNHNS and CDR2 is SASEGT in the germline V gene. This CDR3 comprises 13 residues. In nucleotides, the CDR3 is TGTGCCAGCAGTGAAGGCAGGAAGGATGGCTACACCTTC. Its protein product is CASSEGRKDGYTF.

Turning to this clone: Compared with germline, one end of the junction differs, possibly owing to a read error. V and J are TRBV7-9 and TRBJ2-1; 11 nucleotides match TRBD2. Germline CDR1 is SEHNR and CDR2 is FQNEAQ (reference sequence). The CDR3 is made up of 17 amino acids. CDR3 coding DNA: TGTTCCAGCAGCCGACCGCCTCCGGGACTAGCGGTCAATGAGCAGTTCTTC. It specifies CSSSRPPPGLAVNEQFF.

The chain joins TRBV28 to TRBJ2-7, with 7 bases that match TRBD1. Germline assignment: CDR1 MDHEN and CDR2 SYDVKM. The CDR3 sequence is 13 residues long. With 5 bases clipped from V and 4 bases from J, the junction kept 5 bases outside the gene matches. The CDR3 sequence: CASSIQGWYEQYF. The DNA for the CDR3 is TGTGCCAGCAGTATACAGGGGTGGTACGAGCAGTACTTC.

The rearrangement joins TRBV28 to TRBJ2-5; TRBD1 aligns across 11 bases. Germline trimming cut 5 bases from V and 4 bases from J; bases unmatched to any gene: 12. Germline CDR1 MDHEN, CDR2 SYDVKM. This CDR3 region has 17 residues. The CDR3 region has the DNA TGTGCCAGCAGTCCAAGGACAGGGGGCGGTTGGTTAGAGACCCAGTACTTC. Protein sequence: CASSPRTGGGWLETQYF.

This clone turned up a few times. V gene TRBV4-2 combines with J gene TRBJ1-3; D is unresolved. The CDR3 has 14 amino acids. Germline values: CDR1 LGHNA, CDR2 YNFKEQ. Trimming stripped 5 bases from V and 1 base from J, with 9 bases between. In DNA, the CDR3 is TGTGCCAGCAGCGGGAGCGGTTCTGGAAACACCATATATTTT. Translated, it gives CASSGSGSGNTIYF.

V gene TRBV5-1 combines with J gene TRBJ2-1, with a possible D match to TRBD1 (5 bases). CDR1 is SGHRS, CDR2 YFSETQ, per germline. The CDR3 is made up of 15 amino acids. Trimming removed 4 bases at V and 7 bases at J, with 18 bases between. The CDR3 sequence: CASSVSRPGPNEQFF. The CDR3 region has the DNA TGCGCCAGCAGCGTATCACGGCCAGGGCCGAATGAGCAGTTCTTC.

The chain carries TRBV7-6 and TRBJ2-1; a possible D gene is TRBD2 (5 bases). Trimming shortened V by 1 base and J by 10 bases, and 8 bases separated the two germline ends. Germline CDR1 reads SGHVS; CDR2 reads FNYEAQ. The CDR3 spans 12 residues. The CDR3 is CASSLEREEQFF. The CDR3 DNA sequence: TGTGCCAGCAGCTTAGAGAGGGAAGAGCAGTTCTTC. The entire variable domain, with the rest obtained from reference TRBV7-6 and TRBJ2-1, is as follows: GAGVSQSPRYKVTKRGQDVALRCDPISGHVSLYWYRQALGQGPEFLTYFNYEAQQDKSGLPNDRFSAERPEGSISTLTIQRTEQRDSAMYRCASSLEREEQFFGPGTRLTVL.

The DNA for the CDR3 is TGTAGCACAGTAGACCTTACAGATACGCAGTATTTT. It is translated as CSTVDLTDTQYF. This chain connects TRBV6-6 to TRBJ2-3; D remains unclear. The CDR3 is made up of 12 amino acids. Germline V gene sequence: CDR1 MNHNY, CDR2 SVGAGI (reference sequence).

V is TRBV29-1 and J is TRBJ2-5; 10 bases match TRBD2. Germline-derived CDR1 and CDR2 are SQVTM and ANQGSEA. The CDR3 extends over 15 amino acids. Unmatched junction bases numbered 12, after V lost 0 bases and J lost 11 bases. CDR3 DNA sequence: TGCAGCGTTGAAGAAGGAGGGAGCGGGAGGGGTGAGCAGTACTTC. As protein: CSVEEGGSGRGEQYF.

The genes are TRBV28 and TRBJ2-7; tentative D call: TRBD2 (6 bases). Germline loops: CDR1 MDHEN, CDR2 SYDVKM. Deletions cut 3 bases from V and 3 bases from J, with 15 bases between. CDR3 size: 15 residues. The CDR3: CASSLRRNGGYEQYF. Here the CDR3 DNA reads TGTGCCAGCAGTTTGCGGCGGAACGGGGGCTACGAGCAGTACTTC.

This clone occurred once. This chain joins TRBV5-1 and TRBJ2-3; the D gene is possibly TRBD2 (6 bases). V lost 3 bases and J 2 bases, leaving 13 bases between the germline ends. The germline CDR1 and CDR2 sequences are SGHRS and YFSETQ. The CDR3 sequence is 15 residues long. The CDR3 DNA reads as TGCGCCAGCAGCTCTAGCGTCGGGGTCACAGATACGCAGTATTTT. This codes for CASSSSVGVTDTQYF.

The chain links TRBV4-1 to TRBJ2-1, with 7 bases fitting TRBD2. Germline CDR1 and CDR2: MGHRA and YSYEKL. This CDR3 has 17 residues. The J segment lost 8 bases and the V segment lost 1 base, leaving 14 bases of the junction unmatched. The CDR3 spells CASSQGPIGLVLHEQFF. CDR3 bases: TGCGCCAGCAGCCAAGGCCCTATAGGACTAGTATTACATGAGCAGTTCTTC.